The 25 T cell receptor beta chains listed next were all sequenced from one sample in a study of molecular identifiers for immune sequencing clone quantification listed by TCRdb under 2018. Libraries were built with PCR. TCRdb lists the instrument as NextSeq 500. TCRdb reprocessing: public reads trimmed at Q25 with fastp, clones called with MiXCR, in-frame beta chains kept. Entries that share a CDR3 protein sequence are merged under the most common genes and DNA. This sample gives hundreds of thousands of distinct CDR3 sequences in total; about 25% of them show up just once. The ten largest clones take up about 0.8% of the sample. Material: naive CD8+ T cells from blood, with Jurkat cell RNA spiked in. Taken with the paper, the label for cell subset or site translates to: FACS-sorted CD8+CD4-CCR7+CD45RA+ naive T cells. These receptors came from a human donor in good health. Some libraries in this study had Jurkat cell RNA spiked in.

CDR3 bases: TGTGCCAGCACCCCACGACCTGCGAGGTCCGAAGCGACCCAGTACTTC. As protein: CASTPRPARSEATQYF. This chain links TRBV6-1 with TRBJ2-5, with D unclear. Germline V CDR1 and CDR2: MNHNS, SASEGT. Trimming left V 7 bases short and J 7 bases short, with 25 bases between. The CDR3 contains 16 residues.

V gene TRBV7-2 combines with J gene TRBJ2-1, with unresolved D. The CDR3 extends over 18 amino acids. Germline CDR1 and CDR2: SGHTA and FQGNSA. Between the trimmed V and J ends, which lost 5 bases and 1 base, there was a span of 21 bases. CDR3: CASSLDTSRLQSYNEQFF. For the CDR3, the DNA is TGTGCCAGCAGCCTCGACACATCGAGATTGCAGTCCTACAATGAGCAGTTCTTC.

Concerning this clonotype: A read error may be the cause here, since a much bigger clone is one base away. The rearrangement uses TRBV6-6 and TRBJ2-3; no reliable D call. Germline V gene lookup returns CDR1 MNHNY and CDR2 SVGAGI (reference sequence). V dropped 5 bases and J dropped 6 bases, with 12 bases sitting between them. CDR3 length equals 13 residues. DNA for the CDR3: TGTGCCAGCAGTCATTGGGTTGGGGATACGCAGTATTTT. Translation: CASSHWVGDTQYF.

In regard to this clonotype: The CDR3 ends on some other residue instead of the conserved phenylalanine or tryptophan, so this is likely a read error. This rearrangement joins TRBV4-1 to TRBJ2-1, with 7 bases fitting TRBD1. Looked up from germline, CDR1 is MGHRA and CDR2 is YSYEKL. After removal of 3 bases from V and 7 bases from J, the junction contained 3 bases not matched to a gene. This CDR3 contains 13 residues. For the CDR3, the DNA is TGCGCCAGCAGCCAGAGCAGGGGGAATGAGCAGTTCCTC. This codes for CASSQSRGNEQFL.

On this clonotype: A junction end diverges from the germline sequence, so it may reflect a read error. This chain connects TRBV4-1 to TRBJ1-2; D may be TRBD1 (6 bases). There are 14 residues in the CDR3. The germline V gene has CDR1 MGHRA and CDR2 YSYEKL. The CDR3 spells CANSQDGGLAGYTF. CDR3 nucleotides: TGCGCCAACAGCCAAGACGGGGGGCTGGCTGGCTACACCTTC.

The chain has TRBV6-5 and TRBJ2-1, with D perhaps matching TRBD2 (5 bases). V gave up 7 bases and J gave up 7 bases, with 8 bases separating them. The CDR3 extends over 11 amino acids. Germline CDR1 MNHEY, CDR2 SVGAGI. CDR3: CASKAGNEQFF. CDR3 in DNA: TGTGCCAGCAAGGCGGGTAATGAGCAGTTCTTC.

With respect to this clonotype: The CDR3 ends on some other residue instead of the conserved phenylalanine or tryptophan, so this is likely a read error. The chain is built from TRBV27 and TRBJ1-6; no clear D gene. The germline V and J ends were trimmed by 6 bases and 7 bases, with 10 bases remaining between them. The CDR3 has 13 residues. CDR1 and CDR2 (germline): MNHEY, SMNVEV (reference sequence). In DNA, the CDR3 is TGTGCCAGCAGCCCGGCCCTAAATTCACCCCTCCACTTA. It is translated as CASSPALNSPLHL.

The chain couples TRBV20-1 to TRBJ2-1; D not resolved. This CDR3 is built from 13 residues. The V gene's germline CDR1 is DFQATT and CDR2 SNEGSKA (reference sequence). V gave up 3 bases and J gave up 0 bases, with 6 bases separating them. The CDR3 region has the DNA TGCAGTGCTAGTCGTCCCTCCTACAATGAGCAGTTCTTC. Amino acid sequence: CSASRPSYNEQFF.

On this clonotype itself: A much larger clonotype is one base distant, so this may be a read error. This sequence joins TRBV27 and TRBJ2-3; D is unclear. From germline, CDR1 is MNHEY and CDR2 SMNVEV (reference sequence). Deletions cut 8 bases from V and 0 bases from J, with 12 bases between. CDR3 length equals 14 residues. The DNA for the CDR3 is TGTGCCAGCTGGAACATGGGTAGCACAGATACGCAGTATTTT. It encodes CASWNMGSTDTQYF.

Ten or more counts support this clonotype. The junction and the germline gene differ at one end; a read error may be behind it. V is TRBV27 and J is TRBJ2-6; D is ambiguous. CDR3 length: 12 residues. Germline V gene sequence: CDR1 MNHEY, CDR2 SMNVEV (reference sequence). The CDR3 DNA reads TGTGCCAGCGGTTTTGGGGCCAACGTCCTGACTTTC. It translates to CASGFGANVLTF.

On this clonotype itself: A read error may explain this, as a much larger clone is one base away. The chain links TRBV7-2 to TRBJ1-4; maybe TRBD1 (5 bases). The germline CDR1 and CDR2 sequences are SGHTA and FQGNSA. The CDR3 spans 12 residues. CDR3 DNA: TGTGCCAGCAGCCACGGAGGAGGGGAACTGTTGTTT. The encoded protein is CASSHGGGELLF.

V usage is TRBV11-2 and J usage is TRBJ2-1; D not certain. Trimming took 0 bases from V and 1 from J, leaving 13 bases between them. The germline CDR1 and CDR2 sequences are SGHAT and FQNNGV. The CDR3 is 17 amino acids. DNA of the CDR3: TGTGCCAGCAGCTTAGAAATGGGTTTACAGTCCTACAATGAGCAGTTCTTC. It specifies CASSLEMGLQSYNEQFF.

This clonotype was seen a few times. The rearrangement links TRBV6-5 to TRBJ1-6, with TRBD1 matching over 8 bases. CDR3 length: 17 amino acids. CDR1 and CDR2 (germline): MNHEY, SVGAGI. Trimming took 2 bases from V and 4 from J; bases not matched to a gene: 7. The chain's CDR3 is CASSYLVQGAYNSPLHF. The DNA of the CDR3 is TGTGCCAGCAGTTACCTAGTTCAGGGGGCTTATAATTCACCCCTCCACTTT.

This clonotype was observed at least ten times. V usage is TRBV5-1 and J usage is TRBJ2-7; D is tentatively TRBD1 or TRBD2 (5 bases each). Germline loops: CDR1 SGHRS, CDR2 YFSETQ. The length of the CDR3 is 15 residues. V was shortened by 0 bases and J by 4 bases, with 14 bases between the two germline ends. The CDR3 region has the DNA TGCGCCAGCAGCTTGGAAGCAGGGTCGGGGTACGAGCAGTACTTC. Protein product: CASSLEAGSGYEQYF.

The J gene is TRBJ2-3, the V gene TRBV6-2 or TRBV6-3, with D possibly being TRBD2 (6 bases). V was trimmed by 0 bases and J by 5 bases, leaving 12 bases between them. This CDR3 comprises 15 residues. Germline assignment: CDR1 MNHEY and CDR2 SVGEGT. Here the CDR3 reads CASSYSLTSGDTQYF. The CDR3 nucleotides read TGTGCCAGCAGTTACTCATTGACTAGTGGAGATACGCAGTATTTT.

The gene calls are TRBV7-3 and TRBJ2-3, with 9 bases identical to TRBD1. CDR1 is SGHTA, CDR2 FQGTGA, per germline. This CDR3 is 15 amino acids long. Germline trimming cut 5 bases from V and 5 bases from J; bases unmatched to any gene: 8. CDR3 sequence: CASSPTGGAVDTQYF. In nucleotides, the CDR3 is TGTGCCAGCAGCCCTACAGGGGGCGCGGTAGATACGCAGTATTTT.

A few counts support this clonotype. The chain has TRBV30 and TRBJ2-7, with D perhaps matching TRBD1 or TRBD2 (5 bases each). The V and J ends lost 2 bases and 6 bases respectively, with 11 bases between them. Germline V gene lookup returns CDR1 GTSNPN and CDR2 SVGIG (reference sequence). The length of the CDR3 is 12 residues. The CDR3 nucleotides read TGTGCCTGGAGTCCGTGGGACCGCGAGCAGTACTTC. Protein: CAWSPWDREQYF.

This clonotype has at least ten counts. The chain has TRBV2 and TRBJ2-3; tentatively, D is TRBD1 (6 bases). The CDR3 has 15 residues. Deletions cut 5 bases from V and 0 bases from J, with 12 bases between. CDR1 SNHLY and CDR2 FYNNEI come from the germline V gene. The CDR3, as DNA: TGTGCCAGCAGTCCTGTGGGGGCTAGCACAGATACGCAGTATTTT. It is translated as CASSPVGASTDTQYF.

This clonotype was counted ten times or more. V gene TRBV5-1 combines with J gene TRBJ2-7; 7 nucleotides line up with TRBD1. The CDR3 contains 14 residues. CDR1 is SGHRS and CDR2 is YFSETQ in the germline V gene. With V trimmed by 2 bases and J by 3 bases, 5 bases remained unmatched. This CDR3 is CASSLQGTDYEQYF. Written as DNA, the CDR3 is TGCGCCAGCAGCTTACAGGGGACCGACTACGAGCAGTACTTC. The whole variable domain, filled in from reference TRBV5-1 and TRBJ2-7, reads KAGVTQTPRYLIKTRGQQVTLSCSPISGHRSVSWYQQTPGQGLQFLFEYFSETQRNKGNFPGRFSGRQFSNSRSEMNVSTLELGDSALYLCASSLQGTDYEQYFGPGTRLTVT.

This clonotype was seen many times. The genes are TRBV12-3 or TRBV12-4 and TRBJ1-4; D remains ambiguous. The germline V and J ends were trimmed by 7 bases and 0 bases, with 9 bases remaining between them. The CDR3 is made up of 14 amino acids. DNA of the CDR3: TGTGCCAGCACCCAGGCAGCAACTAATGAAAAACTGTTTTTT. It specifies CASTQAATNEKLFF.

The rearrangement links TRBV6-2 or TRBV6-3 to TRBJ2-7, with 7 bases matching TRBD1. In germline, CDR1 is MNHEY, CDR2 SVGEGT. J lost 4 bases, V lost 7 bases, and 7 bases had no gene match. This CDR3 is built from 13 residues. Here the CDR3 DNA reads TGTGCCAGCACCCGGGACAGACTATACGAGCAGTACTTC. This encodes CASTRDRLYEQYF.

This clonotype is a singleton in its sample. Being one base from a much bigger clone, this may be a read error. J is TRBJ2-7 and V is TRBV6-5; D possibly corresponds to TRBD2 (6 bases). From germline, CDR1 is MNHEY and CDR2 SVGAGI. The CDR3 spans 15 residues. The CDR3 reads CASSYLGEATNERYF. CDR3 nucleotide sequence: TGTGCCAGCAGTTACCTAGGGGAGGCGACTAACGAGCGGTACTTC.

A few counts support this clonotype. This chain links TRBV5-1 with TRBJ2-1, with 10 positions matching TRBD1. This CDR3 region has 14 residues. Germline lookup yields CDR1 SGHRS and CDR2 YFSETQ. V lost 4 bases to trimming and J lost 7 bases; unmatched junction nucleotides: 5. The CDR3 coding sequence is TGCGCCAGCAGCACTGGACAGGGGGAAAATGAGCAGTTCTTC. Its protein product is CASSTGQGENEQFF.

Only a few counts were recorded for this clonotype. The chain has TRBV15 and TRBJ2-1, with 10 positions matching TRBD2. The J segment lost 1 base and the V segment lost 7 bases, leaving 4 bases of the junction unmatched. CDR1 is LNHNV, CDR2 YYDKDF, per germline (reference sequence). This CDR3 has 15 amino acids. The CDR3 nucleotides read TGTGCCACCAACCTACTAGCGGGATCCTACAATGAGCAGTTCTTC. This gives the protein CATNLLAGSYNEQFF.

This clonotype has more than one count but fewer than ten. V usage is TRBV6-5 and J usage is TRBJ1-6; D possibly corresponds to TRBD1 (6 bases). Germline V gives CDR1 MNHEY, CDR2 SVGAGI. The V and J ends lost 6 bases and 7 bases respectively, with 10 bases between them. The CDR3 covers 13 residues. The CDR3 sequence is CASSSGVNSPLHF. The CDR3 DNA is TGTGCCAGCAGCTCAGGGGTAAATTCACCCCTCCACTTT.